This T cell receptor (beta chain) is from a study of PD-L1 blockade in urothelial cancer. What went into each PCR as a spike was synthetic TCR analog templates. Method: immunoSEQ multiplex PCR; TCRdb's copy keeps in-frame clones and lacks some. The sample records approximately 110,000 clones, approximately 86% being singletons. Germline CDR1 KGHSH, CDR2 LQKENI. Trimming took off 2 bases at V and 5 bases at J, with 9 bases between the two ends. CDR3 size: 14 residues. Sequences were derived from PBMCs, sampled around atezolizumab (anti-PD-L1) treatment. This chain links TRBV18 with TRBJ2-2; the D gene is possibly TRBD2 (6 bases). This TCR came from a man aged 50-59 years with urothelial cancer. The CDR3 is CASSPVRETGELFF. DNA for the CDR3: TGTGCCAGCTCACCAGTCCGGGAGACCGGGGAGCTGTTTTTT. The whole variable domain, remainder taken from reference TRBV18 and TRBJ2-2, is NAGVMQNPRHLVRRRGQEARLRCSPMKGHSHVYWYRQLPEEGLKFMVYLQKENIIDESGMPKERFSAEFPKEGPSILRIQQVVRGDSAAYFCASSPVRETGELFFGEGSRLTVL.